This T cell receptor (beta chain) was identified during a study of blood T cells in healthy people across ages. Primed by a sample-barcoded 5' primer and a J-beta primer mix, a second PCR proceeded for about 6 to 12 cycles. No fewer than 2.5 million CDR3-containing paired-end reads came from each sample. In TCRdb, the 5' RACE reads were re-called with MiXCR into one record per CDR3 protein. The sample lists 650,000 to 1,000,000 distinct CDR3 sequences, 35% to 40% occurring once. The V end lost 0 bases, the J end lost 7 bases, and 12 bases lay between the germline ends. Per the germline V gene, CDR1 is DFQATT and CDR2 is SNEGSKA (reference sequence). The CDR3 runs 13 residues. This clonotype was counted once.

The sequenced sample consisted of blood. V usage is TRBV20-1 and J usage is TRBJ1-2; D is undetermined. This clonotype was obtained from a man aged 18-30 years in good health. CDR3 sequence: CSARDLMEGGYTF. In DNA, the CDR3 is TGCAGTGCTAGAGATCTTATGGAGGGTGGCTACACCTTC.